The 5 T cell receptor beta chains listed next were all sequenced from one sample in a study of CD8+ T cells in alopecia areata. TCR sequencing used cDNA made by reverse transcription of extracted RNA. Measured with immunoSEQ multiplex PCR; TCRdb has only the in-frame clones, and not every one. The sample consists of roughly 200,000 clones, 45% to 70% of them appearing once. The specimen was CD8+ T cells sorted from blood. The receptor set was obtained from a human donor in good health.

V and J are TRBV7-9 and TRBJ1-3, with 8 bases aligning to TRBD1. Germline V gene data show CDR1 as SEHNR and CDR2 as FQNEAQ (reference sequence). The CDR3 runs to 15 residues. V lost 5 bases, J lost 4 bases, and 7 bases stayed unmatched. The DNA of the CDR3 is TGTGCCAGCAGCGACCGGGACAGGCCAGGAAACACCATATATTTT. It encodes CASSDRDRPGNTIYF.

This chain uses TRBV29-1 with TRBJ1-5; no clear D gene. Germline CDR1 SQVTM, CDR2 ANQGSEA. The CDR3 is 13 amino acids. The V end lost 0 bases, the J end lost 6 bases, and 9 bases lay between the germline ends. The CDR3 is CSVEEGEGQPQHF. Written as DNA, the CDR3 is TGCAGCGTTGAAGAGGGTGAAGGTCAGCCCCAGCATTTT. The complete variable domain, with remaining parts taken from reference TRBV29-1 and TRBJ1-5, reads SAVISQKPSRDICQRGTSLTIQCQVDSQVTMMFWYRQQPGQSLTLIATANQGSEATYESGFVIDKFPISRPNLTFSTLTVSNMSPEDSSIYLCSVEEGEGQPQHFGDGTRLSIL.

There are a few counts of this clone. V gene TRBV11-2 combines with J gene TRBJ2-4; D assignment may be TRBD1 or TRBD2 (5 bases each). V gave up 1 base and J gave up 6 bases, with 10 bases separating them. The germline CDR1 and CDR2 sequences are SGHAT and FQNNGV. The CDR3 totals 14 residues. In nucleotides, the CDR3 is TGTGCCAGCAGCTTAGGAGGGACCCTAAACATTCAGTACTTC. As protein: CASSLGGTLNIQYF. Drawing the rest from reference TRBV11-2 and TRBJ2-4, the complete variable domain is EAGVAQSPRYKIIEKRQSVAFWCNPISGHATLYWYQQILGQGPKLLIQFQNNGVVDDSQLPKDRFSAERLKGVDSTLKIQPAKLEDSAVYLCASSLGGTLNIQYFGAGTRLSVL.

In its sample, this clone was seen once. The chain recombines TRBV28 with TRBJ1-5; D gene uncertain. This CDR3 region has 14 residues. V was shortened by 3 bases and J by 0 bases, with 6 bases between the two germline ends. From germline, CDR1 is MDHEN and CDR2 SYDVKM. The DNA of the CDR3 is TGTGCCAGCAGTTTCAAGTATAGCAATCAGCCCCAGCATTTT. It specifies CASSFKYSNQPQHF.

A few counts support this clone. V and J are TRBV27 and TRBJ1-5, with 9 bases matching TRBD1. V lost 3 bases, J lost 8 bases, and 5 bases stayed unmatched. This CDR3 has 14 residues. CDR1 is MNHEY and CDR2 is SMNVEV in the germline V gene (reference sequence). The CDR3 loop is CASSLGQGGKPQHF. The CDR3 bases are TGTGCCAGCAGTTTGGGACAGGGAGGGAAGCCCCAGCATTTT.